Listed below are T cell receptor beta chains from one sample, sequenced in a study of blood T cells in healthy people across ages. TCRdb re-analysed the 5' RACE reads in MiXCR, keeping a single row per CDR3 protein. The table records over 700,000 distinct CDR3 sequences, around a quarter of them present only once. In addition, the sample was reused for a study of T cells of mothers and their children.

Sequenced input: blood. The receptors shown here come from a boy younger than 18 in good health. Both conserved end residues are part of each CDR3. The D gene is left open where the match is weak.

J	D	V	CDR3
TRBJ1-4	-	TRBV7-2	CASTAEVGNEKLFF
TRBJ2-7	-	TRBV29-1	CSVEDGGQSSYEQYF
TRBJ2-7	TRBD2	TRBV18	CASSPVDGGYEQYF
TRBJ2-5	-	TRBV5-1	CASSLAFEETQNF
TRBJ2-1	TRBD2	TRBV15	CATSRVLAGINNEQFF
TRBJ2-7	-	TRBV7-2	CASSQSGGETSEQYF
TRBJ2-7	-	TRBV6-6	CASASGTFNYEQYF
TRBJ2-2	-	TRBV7-2	CANYRAGELFF
TRBJ1-1	-	TRBV12-3/TRBV12-4	CASSLGRGEAFF
TRBJ2-5	-	TRBV15	CATTPDGIPQETQYF
-	-	TRBV29-1	CSVEEEGTLGSYEQYF
TRBJ2-1	-	TRBV7-8	CASSSARAMQNEQFF
TRBJ2-6	-	TRBV29-1	CSVGQPGPPEGPNVLTF
TRBJ2-7	TRBD2	TRBV20-1	CSATLSGVSPYEQYF
TRBJ1-1	TRBD1	TRBV7-9	CASSSGTGNAFF
TRBJ1-1	-	TRBV3-1	CASSQSGPLIKNTEAFF
TRBJ2-5	-	TRBV3-1	CASSQEAPQETQYF
TRBJ2-1	TRBD1	TRBV5-1	CASSSDRINEQFF
-	TRBD2	TRBV28	CASSSRIYRTSGSPLYEQFF
TRBJ2-6	-	TRBV6-2/TRBV6-3	CASTYNWDSGANVLTF
TRBJ2-3	-	TRBV9	CASSVAPTSGDMAMQYF
TRBJ1-1	TRBD1	TRBV29-1	CSVLDRGRTEAFF
TRBJ2-5	TRBD2	TRBV7-9	CASSTGRQQRETQYF
TRBJ1-6	-	TRBV28	CASSIIGSPLHF
-	TRBD2	TRBV6-1	CATSGTRWNEQFF
TRBJ2-1	-	TRBV7-2	CASSLAGLEHLSSYNEQFF
TRBJ2-7	-	TRBV20-1	CSAALDYEQYF
TRBJ2-7	TRBD1	TRBV7-2	CASSLYGTGENYEQYF
TRBJ1-4	-	TRBV6-1	CASRIGGSNNEKLFF
TRBJ2-1	-	TRBV20-1	CSARPSAEYGEQFF
TRBJ2-1	TRBD2	TRBV3-1	CASSQGRTSGRNEQFF
-	TRBD2	TRBV19	CASSLTSLGTNEQFF
TRBJ2-7	-	TRBV7-9	CAIGVTGTYEQYF
TRBJ2-2	-	TRBV7-9	CASSLAVFPGELFF
TRBJ2-5	-	TRBV21-1	CASSNTGERETQYF
TRBJ2-3	-	TRBV29-1	CSVAGRVGHYEGTDTQYF
TRBJ2-3	TRBD2	TRBV28	CASSTSGPREDTQYF
TRBJ1-1	TRBD1	TRBV6-2/TRBV6-3	CASSYPTGRTEAFF
TRBJ1-4	-	TRBV28	CASISPRVAGEKLFF
-	-	TRBV29-1	CSATRDEQYF
TRBJ1-3	-	TRBV29-1	CSVAAAVGNTIYF
TRBJ2-3	-	TRBV20-1	CSAQRVESGPDTQYF
TRBJ2-7	-	TRBV12-3/TRBV12-4	CASGAHEGEQYF